This T cell receptor beta chain appears in the sequencing data of a study of Graves' ophthalmopathy and Graves' hyperthyroidism. Stable hyperthyroidism was defined by absence of ophthalmopathy within 18 months of follow-up. Researchers turned away patients with other autoimmune diseases, uncontrolled infections, pregnancy or lactation. Out of 7.5 to 10 ml of fresh peripheral blood, PBMCs were obtained. Researchers took RNA transcripts and amplified TCR beta CDR3 regions from them. First-round RT-PCR relied on HTBI primers, and a second-round multiplex PCR came next. MiXCR, applied by TCRdb to the multiplex PCR reads, yields one record per CDR3 protein. This table holds hundreds of thousands of distinct CDR3 sequences, over 20% found once. The CDR3 covers 16 residues. V was trimmed by 4 bases and J by 2 bases, leaving 17 bases between them. Germline V gene sequence: CDR1 LNHDA, CDR2 SQIVND (reference sequence).

The source material was peripheral blood. The gene calls are TRBV19 and TRBJ2-5; the D gene is possibly TRBD2 (6 bases). The source is a woman aged 18-35 years with stable Graves' hyperthyroidism. Some clones in this sample may be carry-over from other donors' samples. The CDR3 sequence is CASSRGVWKRQETQYF. CDR3 DNA: TGTGCCAGTAGTAGGGGGGTGTGGAAGCGTCAAGAGACCCAGTACTTC.